The rows below give T cell receptor beta chains drawn from one sample of a study of memory CD4+ T cells and cytomegalovirus serostatus. Profiling relied on immunoSEQ multiplex PCR, and the TCRdb table lists in-frame clones only, not all of them. The sample carries 52,000 or so clones, roughly four fifths recorded once. The specimen sequenced was memory CD4+ T cells from blood. Receptor source: an adult in good health and CMV-seronegative. The CDR3 runs from the conserved cysteine through the conserved F or W. Fields, in order: J gene, V gene, D gene, clone size, CDR3 DNA, CDR3 protein. A D gene is named only where the DNA matches it firmly. Expanded clones get a size class; other rows say once, few or many, or leave the size out.

TRBJ2-1 TRBV7-2 . . TGTGCCAGCAGTCAGGGGCGGGCGGGGCAGTTCTTC CASSQGRAGQFF
TRBJ1-1 TRBV4-1 . few TGCGCCAGCAGCCAAGGCGATGTGGTTGACACTGAAGCTTTCTTT CASSQGDVVDTEAFF
TRBJ1-6 TRBV18 . few TGTGCCAGCTCACTCAACAGACAGAATTCACCCCTCCACTTT CASSLNRQNSPLHF
TRBJ2-7 TRBV21-1 . . TGTGCCAGCAGACCGACAGGGGGCGCCTACGAGCAGTACTTC CASRPTGGAYEQYF
TRBJ1-5 TRBV7-2 . . TGTGCCAGCAGCGTCAGGGGCAATCAGCCCCAGCATTTT CASSVRGNQPQHF
TRBJ1-1 TRBV28 . few TGTGCCAGCACCGCGGACAGACTAATGAACACTGAAGCTTTCTTT CASTADRLMNTEAFF
TRBJ1-1 TRBV29-1 . few TGCAGCGTTGACAGGCGGGACACTGAAGCTTTCTTT CSVDRRDTEAFF
TRBJ1-6 TRBV18 . . TGTGCCAGCTCATCGGGGGCCCATTCACCCCTCCACTTT CASSSGAHSPLHF
TRBJ1-2 TRBV28 . once TGTGCCAGCAGTCCGAGGGGTCGTAGGGGCTACACCTTC CASSPRGRRGYTF
TRBJ1-3 TRBV9 TRBD1 once TGTGCCAGCAGCGTAGTGGACAGGGTTTCTGGAAACACCATATATTTT CASSVVDRVSGNTIYF
TRBJ2-1 TRBV29-1 TRBD1 . TGCAGCGTCGCGGGACAGGGGATCGGTGAGCAGTTCTTC CSVAGQGIGEQFF
TRBJ2-3 TRBV7-9 TRBD1 . TGTGCCAGCAGCTTAAGGGGACAGGGCACAGATACGCAGTATTTT CASSLRGQGTDTQYF
TRBJ2-7 TRBV5-4 TRBD2 once TGTGCCAGCAGCTTAGAGCGGGGCGCTGCCGAGCAGTACTTC CASSLERGAAEQYF
TRBJ2-1 TRBV7-8 . . TGTGCCAGCAGCTTAGTAGGGGGGGGCAATGAGCAGTTCTTC CASSLVGGGNEQFF
TRBJ2-7 TRBV5-5 TRBD1 . TGTGCCAGCAGCCGAATCCTCCGGGACAGGGTAATACCCTACGAGCAGTACTTC CASSRILRDRVIPYEQYF
TRBJ1-4 TRBV7-3 . once TGTGCCAGCAGCCTTCGGCAGGGCGAAAAACTGTTTTTT CASSLRQGEKLFF
TRBJ1-5 TRBV6-6 . . TGTGCCAGCAGGTTCTGGGATCGCAATCAGCCCCAGCATTTT CASRFWDRNQPQHF
TRBJ2-2 TRBV2 TRBD2 once TGTGCCAGCAGTGAATTGGCTAGCGGGGGCACCGGGGAGCTGTTTTTT CASSELASGGTGELFF
TRBJ2-7 TRBV18 TRBD2 many TGTGCCAGCTCACCAAGGTATCAGCGGGAGGTAGAGCAGTACTTC CASSPRYQREVEQYF
TRBJ2-2 TRBV6-5 TRBD1 . TGTGCCAGCCTTGACAGGGTCGGCACCGGGGAGCTGTTTTTT CASLDRVGTGELFF
TRBJ2-7 TRBV5-8 . . TGTGCCAGCAGCTTTGGATACGAGCAGTACTTC CASSFGYEQYF
TRBJ2-7 TRBV27 . . TGTGCCAGCAGTCGGCGGGACTCCGGGTCCTACGAGCAGTACTTC CASSRRDSGSYEQYF
TRBJ1-1 TRBV19 . once TGTGCCAGTATTAGTTTGGGGGGGCGGAACACTGAAGCTTTCTTT CASISLGGRNTEAFF